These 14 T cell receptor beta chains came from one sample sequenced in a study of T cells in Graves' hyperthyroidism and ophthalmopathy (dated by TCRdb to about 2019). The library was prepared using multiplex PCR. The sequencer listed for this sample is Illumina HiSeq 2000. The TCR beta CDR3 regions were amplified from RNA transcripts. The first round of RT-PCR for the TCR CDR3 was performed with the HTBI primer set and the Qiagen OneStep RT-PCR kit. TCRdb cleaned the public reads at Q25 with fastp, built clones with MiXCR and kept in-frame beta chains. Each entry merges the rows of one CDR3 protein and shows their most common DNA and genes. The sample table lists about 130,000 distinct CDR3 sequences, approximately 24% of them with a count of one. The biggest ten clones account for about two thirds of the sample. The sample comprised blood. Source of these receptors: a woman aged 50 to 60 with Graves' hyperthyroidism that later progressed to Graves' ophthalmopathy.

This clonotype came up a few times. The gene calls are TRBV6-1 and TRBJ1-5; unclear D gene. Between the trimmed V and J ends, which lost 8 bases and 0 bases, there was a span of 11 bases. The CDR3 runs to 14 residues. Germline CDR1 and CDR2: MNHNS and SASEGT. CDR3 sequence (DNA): TGTGCCAGCCACCCCTTGGGTAGCAATCAGCCCCAGCATTTT. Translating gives CASHPLGSNQPQHF.

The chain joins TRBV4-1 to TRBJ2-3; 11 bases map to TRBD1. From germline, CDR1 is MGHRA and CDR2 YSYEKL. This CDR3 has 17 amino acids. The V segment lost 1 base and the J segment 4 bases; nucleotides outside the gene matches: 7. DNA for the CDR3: TGCGCCAGCAGCCAAGGCCCCGGACAGGGGGCCTCAGATACGCAGTATTTT. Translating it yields CASSQGPGQGASDTQYF.

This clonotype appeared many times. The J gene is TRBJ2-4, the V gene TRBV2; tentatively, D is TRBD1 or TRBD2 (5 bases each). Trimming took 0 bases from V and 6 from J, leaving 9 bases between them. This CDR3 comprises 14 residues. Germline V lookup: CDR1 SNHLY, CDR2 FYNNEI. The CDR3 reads CASSEAWDLNIQYF. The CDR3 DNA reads TGTGCCAGCAGTGAAGCTTGGGACCTAAACATTCAGTACTTC.

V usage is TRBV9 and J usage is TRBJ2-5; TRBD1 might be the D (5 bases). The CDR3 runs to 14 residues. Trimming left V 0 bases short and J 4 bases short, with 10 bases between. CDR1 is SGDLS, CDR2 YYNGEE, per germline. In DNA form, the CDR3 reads TGTGCCAGCAGCGTAGATCAGGGTCGAGAGACCCAGTACTTC. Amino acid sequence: CASSVDQGRETQYF.

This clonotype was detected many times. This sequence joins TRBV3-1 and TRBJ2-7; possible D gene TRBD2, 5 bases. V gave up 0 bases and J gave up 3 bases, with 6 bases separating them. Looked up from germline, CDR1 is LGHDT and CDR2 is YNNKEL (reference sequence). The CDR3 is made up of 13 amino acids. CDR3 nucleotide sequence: TGTGCCAGCAGCCAAGAACTAGACTACGAGCAGTACTTC. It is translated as CASSQELDYEQYF.

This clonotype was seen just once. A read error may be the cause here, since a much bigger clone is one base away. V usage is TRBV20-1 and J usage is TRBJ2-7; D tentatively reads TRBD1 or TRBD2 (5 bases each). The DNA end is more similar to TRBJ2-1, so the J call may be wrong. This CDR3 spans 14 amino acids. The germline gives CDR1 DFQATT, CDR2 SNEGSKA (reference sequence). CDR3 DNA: TGCAGTGCTAGTACTAGGGGAAGCTCCTACGAGCAGTTCTTC. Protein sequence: CSASTRGSSYEQFF.

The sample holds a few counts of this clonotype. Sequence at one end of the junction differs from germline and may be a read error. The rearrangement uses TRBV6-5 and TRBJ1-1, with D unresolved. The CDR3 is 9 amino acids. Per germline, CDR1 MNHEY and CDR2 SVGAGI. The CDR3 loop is CASGYPAFF. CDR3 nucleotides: TGTGCCAGCGGTTACCCCGCTTTCTTT.

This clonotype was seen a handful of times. The CDR3 coding sequence is TGCAGTGCTAACCCCACGACCCGAACTGAAGCTTTCTTT. Protein: CSANPTTRTEAFF. The chain has TRBV20-1 and TRBJ1-1; no clear D gene. V was pared by 4 bases and J by 5 bases, with 14 bases between. Germline assignment: CDR1 DFQATT and CDR2 SNEGSKA (reference sequence). The CDR3 is 13 residues long.

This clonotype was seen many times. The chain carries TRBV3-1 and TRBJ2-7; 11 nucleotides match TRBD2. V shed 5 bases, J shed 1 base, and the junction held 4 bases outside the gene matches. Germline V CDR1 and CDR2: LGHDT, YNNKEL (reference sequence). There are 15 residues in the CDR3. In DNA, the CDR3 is TGTGCCAGCAGCACCGGACTAGCGGGTTCCTACGAGCAGTACTTC. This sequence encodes CASSTGLAGSYEQYF.

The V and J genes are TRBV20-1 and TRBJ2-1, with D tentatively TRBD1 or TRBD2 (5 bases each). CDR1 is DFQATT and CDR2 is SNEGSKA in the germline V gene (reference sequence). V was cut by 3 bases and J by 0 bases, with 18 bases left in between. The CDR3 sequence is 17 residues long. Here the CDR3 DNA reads TGCAGTGCTAGTGTAGGGCGAGGGGCGAACTCCTACAATGAGCAGTTCTTC. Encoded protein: CSASVGRGANSYNEQFF.

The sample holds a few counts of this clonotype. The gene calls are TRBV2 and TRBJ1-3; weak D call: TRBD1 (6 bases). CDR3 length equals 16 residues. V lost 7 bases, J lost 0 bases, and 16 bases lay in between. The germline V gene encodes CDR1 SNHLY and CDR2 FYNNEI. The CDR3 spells CASIDPGGPSGNTIYF. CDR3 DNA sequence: TGTGCCAGCATCGACCCCGGGGGGCCCTCTGGAAACACCATATATTTT.

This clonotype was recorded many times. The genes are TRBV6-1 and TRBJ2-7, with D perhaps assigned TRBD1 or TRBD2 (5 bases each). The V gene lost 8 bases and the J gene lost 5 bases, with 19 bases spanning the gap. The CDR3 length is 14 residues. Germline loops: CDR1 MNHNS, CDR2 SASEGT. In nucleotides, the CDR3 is TGTGCCAGCGGCCTTATGAGGGGATACCACGAGCAGTACTTC. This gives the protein CASGLMRGYHEQYF.

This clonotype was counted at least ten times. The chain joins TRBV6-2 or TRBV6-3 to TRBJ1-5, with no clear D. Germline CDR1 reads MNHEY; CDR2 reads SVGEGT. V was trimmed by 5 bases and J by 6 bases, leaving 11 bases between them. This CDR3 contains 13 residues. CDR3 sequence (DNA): TGTGCCAGCAGTAAAAGAGGGATTCAGCCCCAGCATTTT. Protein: CASSKRGIQPQHF.

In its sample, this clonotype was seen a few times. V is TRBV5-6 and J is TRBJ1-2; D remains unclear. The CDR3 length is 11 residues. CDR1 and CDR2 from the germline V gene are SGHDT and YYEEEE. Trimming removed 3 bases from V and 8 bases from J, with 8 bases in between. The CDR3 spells CASSYTSGYTF. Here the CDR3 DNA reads TGTGCCAGCAGCTATACGTCCGGCTACACCTTC.